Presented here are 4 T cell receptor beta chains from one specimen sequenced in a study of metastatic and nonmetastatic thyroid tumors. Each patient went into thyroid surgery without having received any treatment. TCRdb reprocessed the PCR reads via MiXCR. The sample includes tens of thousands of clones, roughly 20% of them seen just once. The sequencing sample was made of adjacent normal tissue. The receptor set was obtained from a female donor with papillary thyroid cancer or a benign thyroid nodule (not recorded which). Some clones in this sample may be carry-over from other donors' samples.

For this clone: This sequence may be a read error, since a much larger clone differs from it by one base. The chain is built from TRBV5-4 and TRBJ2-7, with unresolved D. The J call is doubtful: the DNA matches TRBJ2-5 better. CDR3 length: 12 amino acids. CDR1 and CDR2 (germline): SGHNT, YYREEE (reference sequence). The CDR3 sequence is CAISLDIETQYF. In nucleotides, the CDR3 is TGTGCCATCAGCTTGGATATTGAGACCCAGTACTTC.

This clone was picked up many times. CDR3 sequence reads: CASSPPGTGTPYEQYF. Written as DNA, the CDR3 is TGTGCCAGCTCACCACCAGGGACAGGGACCCCCTACGAGCAGTACTTC. The chain carries TRBV18 and TRBJ2-7, with 9 bases fitting TRBD1. The CDR3 totals 16 residues. With 0 bases clipped from V and 2 bases from J, the junction kept 5 bases outside the gene matches. CDR1 is KGHSH and CDR2 is LQKENI in the germline V gene.

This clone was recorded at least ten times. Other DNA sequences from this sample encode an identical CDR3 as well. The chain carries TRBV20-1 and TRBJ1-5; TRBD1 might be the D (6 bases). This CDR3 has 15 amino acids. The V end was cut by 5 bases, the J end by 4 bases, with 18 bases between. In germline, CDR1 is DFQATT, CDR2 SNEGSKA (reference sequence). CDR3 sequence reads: CSARTENVGNQPQHF. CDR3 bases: TGCAGTGCTCGGACAGAGAACGTGGGTAATCAGCCCCAGCATTTT.

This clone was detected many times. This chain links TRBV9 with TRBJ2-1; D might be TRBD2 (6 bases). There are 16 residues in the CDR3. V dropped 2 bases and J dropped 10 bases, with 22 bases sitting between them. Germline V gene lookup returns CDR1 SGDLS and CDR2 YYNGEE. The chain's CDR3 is CASSVVHGLTGGEQFF. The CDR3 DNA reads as TGTGCCAGCAGCGTTGTCCACGGACTAACCGGAGGCGAGCAGTTCTTC.